This TCR beta chain was sequenced in a study of T cell changes during pregnancy in multiple sclerosis (dated by TCRdb to between 2019 and 2020). For the study in its entirety: Changes in the T cell repertoire over the course of pregnancy were examined in this study in women with multiple sclerosis.

The CDR3 goes from the cysteine to the phenylalanine over 15 residues. Only CDR3 DNA is held: 45 bases, read in frame from base 1. CDR1 is given as SGHTA and CDR2 as FQGNSA, both from the germline V gene. Unmatched junction bases come to 4, with V trimmed by 5 bases and J by 4 bases. In the case of this clone: Its antigen target is currently unknown. Base qualities are not provided; no much larger clone lies one nucleotide away.

The library relied on the immunoSEQ multiplex PCR assay. The source is immuneACCESS, and TCRdb retained only in-frame sequences with V and J called. Part of the clones is not carried over; for the studies checked, unresolved V genes explain less than half of this, and the remainder is unexplained. This sample is represented by some 90,000 clones; roughly 91% of them were singletons. The ten largest clones represent 1.5% to 2% of the sample. The receptor was derived from a female donor in good health, enrolled as a control in a pregnancy study. The chain is made from TRBV7-2 and TRBJ2-2, with 10 central nucleotides matching TRBD1. The sample here was peripheral blood, taken after pregnancy. The sequenced DNA: TGTGCCAGCAGCCGGACAGGGGGAGGCACCGGGGAGCTGTTTTTT. Translation gives CASSRTGGGTGELFF. The entire variable domain, with the stretches around the CDR3 drawn from the reference TRBV7-2 and TRBJ2-2 proteins, is GAGVSQSPSNKVTEKGKDVELRCDPISGHTALYWYRQSLGQGLEFLIYFQGNSAPDKSGLPSDRFSAERTGGSVSTLTIQRTQQEDSAVYLCASSRTGGGTGELFFGEGSRLTVL.